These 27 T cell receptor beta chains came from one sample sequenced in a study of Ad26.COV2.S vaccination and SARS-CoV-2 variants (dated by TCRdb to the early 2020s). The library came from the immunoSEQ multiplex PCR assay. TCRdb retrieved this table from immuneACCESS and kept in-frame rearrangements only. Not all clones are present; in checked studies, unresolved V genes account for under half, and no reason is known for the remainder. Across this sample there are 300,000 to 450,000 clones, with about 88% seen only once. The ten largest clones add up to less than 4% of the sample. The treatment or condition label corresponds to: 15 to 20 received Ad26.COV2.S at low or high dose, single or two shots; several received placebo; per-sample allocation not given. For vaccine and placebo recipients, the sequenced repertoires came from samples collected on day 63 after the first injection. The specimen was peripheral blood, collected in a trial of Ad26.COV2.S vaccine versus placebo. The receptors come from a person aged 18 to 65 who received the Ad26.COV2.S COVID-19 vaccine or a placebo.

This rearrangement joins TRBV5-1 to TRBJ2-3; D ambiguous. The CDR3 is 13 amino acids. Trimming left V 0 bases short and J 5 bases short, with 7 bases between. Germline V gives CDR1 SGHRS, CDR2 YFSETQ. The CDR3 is CASSLVDGDTQYF. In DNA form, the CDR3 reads TGCGCCAGCAGCTTGGTCGATGGAGATACGCAGTATTTT.

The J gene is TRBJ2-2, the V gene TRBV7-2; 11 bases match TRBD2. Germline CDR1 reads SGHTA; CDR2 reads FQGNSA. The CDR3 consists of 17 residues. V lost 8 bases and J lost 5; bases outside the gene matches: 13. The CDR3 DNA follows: TGTGCCAGCCGATTAGGTAATAGCGGGGGGGATACCGGGGAGCTGTTTTTT. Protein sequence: CASRLGNSGGDTGELFF.

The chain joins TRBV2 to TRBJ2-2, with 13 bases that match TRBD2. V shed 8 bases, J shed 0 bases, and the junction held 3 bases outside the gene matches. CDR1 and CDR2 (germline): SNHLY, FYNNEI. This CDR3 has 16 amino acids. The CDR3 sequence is CASWGLAGPNTGELFF. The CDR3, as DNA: TGTGCCAGCTGGGGACTAGCGGGGCCGAACACCGGGGAGCTGTTTTTT.

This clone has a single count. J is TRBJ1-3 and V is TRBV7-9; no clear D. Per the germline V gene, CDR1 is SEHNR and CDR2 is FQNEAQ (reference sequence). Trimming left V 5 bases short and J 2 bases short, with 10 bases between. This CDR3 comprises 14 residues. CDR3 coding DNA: TGTGCCAGCAGCCCGTCTACGGCTGGAAACACCATATATTTT. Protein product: CASSPSTAGNTIYF.

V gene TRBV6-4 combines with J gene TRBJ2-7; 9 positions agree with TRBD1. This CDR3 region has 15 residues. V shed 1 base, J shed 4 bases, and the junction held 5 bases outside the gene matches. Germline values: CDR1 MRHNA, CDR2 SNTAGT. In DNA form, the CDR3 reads TGTGCCAGCAGTGACTTGGAGGACAGGGGTTACGAGCAGTACTTC. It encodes CASSDLEDRGYEQYF.

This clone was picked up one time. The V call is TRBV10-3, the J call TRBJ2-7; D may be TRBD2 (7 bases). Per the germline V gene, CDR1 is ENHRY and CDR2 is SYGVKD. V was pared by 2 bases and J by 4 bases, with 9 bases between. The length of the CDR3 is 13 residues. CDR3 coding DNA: TGTGCCATCAGTGAGAGGGGGGGGTACGAGCAGTACTTC. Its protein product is CAISERGGYEQYF.

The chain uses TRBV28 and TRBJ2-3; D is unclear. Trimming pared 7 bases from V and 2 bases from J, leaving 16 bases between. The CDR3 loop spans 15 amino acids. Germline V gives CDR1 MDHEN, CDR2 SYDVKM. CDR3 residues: CASTPWLPNTDTQYF. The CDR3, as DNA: TGTGCCAGCACCCCTTGGCTGCCTAACACAGATACGCAGTATTTT.

In nucleotides, the CDR3 is TGTGCCAGTAGTGAACAGGGTGGAACCGGGGAGCTGTTTTTT. Amino acids: CASSEQGGTGELFF. V and J are TRBV19 and TRBJ2-2; the D gene is possibly TRBD1 (6 bases). CDR1 and CDR2 (germline): LNHDA, SQIVND (reference sequence). The CDR3 has 14 amino acids. V lost 5 bases, J lost 5 bases, and 12 bases lay in between.

This CDR3 reads CASSLAPSGSGRRDEQFF. The CDR3 DNA sequence: TGCGCCAGCAGCTTGGCCCCCTCGGGTAGCGGGAGAAGGGATGAGCAGTTCTTC. This chain connects TRBV5-1 to TRBJ2-1, with 9 bases that match TRBD2. The CDR3 is made up of 18 amino acids. In germline, CDR1 is SGHRS, CDR2 YFSETQ. Trimming took 0 bases from V and 8 from J; bases not matched to a gene: 15.

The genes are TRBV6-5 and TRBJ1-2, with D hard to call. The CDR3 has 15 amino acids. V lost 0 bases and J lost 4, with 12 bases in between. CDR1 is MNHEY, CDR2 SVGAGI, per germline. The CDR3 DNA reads TGTGCCAGCAGTTACTCGATGGCGGCCGGCTATGGCTACACCTTC. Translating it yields CASSYSMAAGYGYTF.

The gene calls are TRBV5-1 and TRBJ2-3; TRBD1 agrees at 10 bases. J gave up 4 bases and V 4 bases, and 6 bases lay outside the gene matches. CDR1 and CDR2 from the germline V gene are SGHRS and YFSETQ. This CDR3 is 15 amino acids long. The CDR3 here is CASSPRQGAPDTQYF. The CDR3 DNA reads TGCGCCAGCAGCCCCAGACAGGGGGCCCCAGATACGCAGTATTTT. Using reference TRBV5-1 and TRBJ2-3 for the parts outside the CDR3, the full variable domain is KAGVTQTPRYLIKTRGQQVTLSCSPISGHRSVSWYQQTPGQGLQFLFEYFSETQRNKGNFPGRFSGRQFSNSRSEMNVSTLELGDSALYLCASSPRQGAPDTQYFGPGTRLTVL.

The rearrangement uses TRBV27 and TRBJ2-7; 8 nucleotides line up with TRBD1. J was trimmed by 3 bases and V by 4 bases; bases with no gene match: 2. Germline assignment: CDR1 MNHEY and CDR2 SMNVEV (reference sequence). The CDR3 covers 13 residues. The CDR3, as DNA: TGTGCCAGCAGTTCGACAGGGGACTACGAGCAGTACTTC. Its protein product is CASSSTGDYEQYF.

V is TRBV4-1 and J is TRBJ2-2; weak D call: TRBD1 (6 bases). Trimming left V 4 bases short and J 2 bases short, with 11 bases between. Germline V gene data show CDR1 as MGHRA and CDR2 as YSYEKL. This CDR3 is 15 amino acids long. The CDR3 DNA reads TGCGCCAGCAGCCCCCCGGACAGAAACACCGGGGAGCTGTTTTTT. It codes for CASSPPDRNTGELFF.

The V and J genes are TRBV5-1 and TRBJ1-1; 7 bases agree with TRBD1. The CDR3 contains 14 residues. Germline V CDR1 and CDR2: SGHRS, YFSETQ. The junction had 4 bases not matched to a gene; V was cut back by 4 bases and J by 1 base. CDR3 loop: CASSPGTANTEAFF. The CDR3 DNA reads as TGCGCCAGCAGCCCCGGGACAGCGAACACTGAAGCTTTCTTT.

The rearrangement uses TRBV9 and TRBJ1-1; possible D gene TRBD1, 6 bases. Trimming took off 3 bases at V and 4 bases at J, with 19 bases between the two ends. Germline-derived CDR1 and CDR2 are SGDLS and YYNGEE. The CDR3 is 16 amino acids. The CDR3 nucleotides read TGTGCCAGCAGCGATATAACAGGGAGGGGTGCCACTGAAGCTTTCTTT. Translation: CASSDITGRGATEAFF.

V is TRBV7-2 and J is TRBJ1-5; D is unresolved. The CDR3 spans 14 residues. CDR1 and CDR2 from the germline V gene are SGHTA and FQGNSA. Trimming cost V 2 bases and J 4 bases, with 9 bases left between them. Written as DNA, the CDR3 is TGTGCCAGCAGCTTATTTCAGCTTAATCAGCCCCAGCATTTT. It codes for CASSLFQLNQPQHF.

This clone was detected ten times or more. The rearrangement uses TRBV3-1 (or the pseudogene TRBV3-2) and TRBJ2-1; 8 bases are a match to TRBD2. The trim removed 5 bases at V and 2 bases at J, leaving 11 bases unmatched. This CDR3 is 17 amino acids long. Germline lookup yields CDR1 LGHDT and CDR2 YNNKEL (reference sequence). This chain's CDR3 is CASSGVREGGPYNEQFF. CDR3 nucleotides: TGTGCCAGCAGCGGGGTCCGGGAGGGGGGCCCCTACAATGAGCAGTTCTTC.

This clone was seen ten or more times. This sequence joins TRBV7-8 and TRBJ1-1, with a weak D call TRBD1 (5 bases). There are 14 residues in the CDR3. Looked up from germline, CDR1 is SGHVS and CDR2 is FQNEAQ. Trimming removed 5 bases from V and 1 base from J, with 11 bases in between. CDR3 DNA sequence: TGTGCCAGCAGCCTGGACATATCGAACACTGAAGCTTTCTTT. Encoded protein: CASSLDISNTEAFF.

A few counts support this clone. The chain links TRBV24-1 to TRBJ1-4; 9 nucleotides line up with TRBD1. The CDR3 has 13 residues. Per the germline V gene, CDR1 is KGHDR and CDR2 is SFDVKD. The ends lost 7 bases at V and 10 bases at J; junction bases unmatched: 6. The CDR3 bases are TGTGCCACCAGCGCTACAGGGGGCGGAAAACTGTTTTTT. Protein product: CATSATGGGKLFF.

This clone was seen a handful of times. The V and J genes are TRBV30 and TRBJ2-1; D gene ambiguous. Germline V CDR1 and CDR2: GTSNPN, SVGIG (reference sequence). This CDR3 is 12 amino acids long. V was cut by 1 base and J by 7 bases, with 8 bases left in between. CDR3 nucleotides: TGTGCCTGGAGTGGTACACGGAATGAGCAGTTCTTC. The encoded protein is CAWSGTRNEQFF.

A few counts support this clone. The CDR3 region is CASSIRNSLAKNIQYF. The DNA for the CDR3 is TGTGCCAGTAGTATTAGAAACAGCCTAGCCAAAAACATTCAGTACTTC. The chain carries TRBV19 and TRBJ2-4; no clear D. V lost 3 bases and J 0 bases, leaving 12 bases between the germline ends. The CDR3 covers 16 residues. Germline CDR1 LNHDA, CDR2 SQIVND (reference sequence).

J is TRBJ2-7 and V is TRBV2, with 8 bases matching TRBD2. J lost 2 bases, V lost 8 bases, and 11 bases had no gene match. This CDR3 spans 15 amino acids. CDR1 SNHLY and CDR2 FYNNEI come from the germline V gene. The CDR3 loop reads CASRSGAGVPYEQYF. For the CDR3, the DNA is TGTGCCAGCCGCTCTGGAGCGGGGGTCCCCTACGAGCAGTACTTC.

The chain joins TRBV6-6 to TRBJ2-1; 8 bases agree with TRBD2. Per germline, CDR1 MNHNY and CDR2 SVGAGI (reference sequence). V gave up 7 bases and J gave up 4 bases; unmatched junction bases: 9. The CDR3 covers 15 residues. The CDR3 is CASTRDLAGYNEQFF. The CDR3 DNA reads TGTGCCAGCACGAGGGACTTAGCGGGGTACAATGAGCAGTTCTTC.

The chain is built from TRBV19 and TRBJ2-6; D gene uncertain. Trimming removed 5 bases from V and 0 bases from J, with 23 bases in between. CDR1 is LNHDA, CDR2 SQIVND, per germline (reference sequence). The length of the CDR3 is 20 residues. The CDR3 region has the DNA TGTGCCAGTAGTCTATTGACAATTCGGACCCCTAGCTCTGGGGCCAACGTCCTGACTTTC. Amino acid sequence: CASSLLTIRTPSSGANVLTF.

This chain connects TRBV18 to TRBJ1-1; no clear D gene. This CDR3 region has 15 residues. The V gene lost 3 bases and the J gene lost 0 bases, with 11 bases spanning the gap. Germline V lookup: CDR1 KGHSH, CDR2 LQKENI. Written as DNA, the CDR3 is TGTGCCAGCTCACCTTCGGATGGGATGAACACTGAAGCTTTCTTT. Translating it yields CASSPSDGMNTEAFF.

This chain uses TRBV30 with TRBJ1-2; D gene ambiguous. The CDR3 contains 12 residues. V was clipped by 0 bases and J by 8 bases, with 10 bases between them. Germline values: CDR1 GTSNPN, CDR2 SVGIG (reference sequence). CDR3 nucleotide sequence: TGTGCCTGGAGTGTACTGGAGGTCGGCTACACCTTC. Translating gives CAWSVLEVGYTF.

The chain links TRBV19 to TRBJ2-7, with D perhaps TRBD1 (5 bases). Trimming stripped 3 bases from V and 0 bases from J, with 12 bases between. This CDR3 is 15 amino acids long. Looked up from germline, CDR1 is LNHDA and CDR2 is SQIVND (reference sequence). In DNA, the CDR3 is TGTGCCAGTAGTATGGGTTCAGGGAACTCCTACGAGCAGTACTTC. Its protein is CASSMGSGNSYEQYF.